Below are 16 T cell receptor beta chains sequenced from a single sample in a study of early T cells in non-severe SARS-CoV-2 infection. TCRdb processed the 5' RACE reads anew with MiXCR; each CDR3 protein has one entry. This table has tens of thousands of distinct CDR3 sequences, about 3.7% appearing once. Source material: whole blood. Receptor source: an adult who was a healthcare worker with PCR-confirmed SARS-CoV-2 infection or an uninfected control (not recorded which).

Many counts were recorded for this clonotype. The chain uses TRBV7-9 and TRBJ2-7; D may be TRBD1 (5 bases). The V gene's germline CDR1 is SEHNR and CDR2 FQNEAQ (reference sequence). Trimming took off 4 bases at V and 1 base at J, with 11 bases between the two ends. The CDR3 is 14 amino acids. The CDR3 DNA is TGTGCCAGCAGCTCCCAGACAGCTTCCTACGAGCAGTACTTC. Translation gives CASSSQTASYEQYF.

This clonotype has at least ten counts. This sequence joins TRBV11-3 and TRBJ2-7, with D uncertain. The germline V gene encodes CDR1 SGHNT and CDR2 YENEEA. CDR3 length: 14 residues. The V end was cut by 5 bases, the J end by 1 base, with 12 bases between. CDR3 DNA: TGTGCCAGCAGCGCCGGACGGTTATCCTACGAGCAGTACTTC. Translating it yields CASSAGRLSYEQYF.

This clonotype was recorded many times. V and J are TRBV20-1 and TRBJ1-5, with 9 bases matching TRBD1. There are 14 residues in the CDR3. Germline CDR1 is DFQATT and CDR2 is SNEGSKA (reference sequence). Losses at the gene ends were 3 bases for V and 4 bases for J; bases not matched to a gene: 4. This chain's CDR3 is CSASAGTGNQPQHF. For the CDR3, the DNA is TGCAGTGCTAGCGCCGGGACAGGGAATCAGCCCCAGCATTTT.

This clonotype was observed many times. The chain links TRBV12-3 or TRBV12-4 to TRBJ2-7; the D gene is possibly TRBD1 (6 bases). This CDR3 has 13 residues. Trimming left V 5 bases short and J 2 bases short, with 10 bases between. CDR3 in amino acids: CASSGQQTYEQYF. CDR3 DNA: TGTGCCAGCAGTGGACAGCAGACCTACGAGCAGTACTTC.

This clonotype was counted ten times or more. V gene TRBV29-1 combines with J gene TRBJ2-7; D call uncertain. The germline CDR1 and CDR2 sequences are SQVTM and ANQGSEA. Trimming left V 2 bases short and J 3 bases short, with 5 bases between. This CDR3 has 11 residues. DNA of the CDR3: TGCAGCGTTGAAAGGAACTACGAGCAGTACTTC. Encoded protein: CSVERNYEQYF.

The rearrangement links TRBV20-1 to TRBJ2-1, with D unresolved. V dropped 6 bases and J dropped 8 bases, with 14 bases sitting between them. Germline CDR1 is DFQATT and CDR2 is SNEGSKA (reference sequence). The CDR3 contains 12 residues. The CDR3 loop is CSALGARHEQFF. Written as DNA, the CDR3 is TGCAGTGCCCTAGGTGCTAGGCATGAGCAGTTCTTC.

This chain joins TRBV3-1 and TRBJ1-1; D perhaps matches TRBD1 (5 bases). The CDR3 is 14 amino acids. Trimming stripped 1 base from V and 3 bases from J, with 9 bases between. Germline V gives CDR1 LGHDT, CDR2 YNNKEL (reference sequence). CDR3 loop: CASSQVGGYTEAFF. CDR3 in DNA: TGTGCCAGCAGCCAAGTTGGGGGGTACACTGAAGCTTTCTTT. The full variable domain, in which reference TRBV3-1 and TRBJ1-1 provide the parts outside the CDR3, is DTAVSQTPKYLVTQMGNDKSIKCEQNLGHDTMYWYKQDSKKFLKIMFSYNNKELIINETVPNRFSPKSPDKAHLNLHINSLELGDSAVYFCASSQVGGYTEAFFGQGTRLTVV.

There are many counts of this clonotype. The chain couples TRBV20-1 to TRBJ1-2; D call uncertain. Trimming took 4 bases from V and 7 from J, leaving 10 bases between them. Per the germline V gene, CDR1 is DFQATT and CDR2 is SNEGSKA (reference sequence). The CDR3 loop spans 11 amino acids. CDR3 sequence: CSAKSPGGYTF. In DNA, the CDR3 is TGCAGTGCTAAATCGCCGGGTGGCTACACCTTC.

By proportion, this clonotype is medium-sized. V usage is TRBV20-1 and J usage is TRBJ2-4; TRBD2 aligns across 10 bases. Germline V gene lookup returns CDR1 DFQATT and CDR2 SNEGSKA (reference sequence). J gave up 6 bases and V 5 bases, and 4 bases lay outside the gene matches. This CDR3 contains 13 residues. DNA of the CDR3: TGCAGTGCTCAGCGGGGGGGTGCAAACATTCAGTACTTC. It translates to CSAQRGGANIQYF.

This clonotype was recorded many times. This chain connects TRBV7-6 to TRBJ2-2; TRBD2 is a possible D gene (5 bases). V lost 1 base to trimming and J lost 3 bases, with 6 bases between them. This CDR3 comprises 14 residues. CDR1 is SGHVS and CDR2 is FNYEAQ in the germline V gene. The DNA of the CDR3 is TGTGCCAGCAGCTTAGGGACTTACACCGGGGAGCTGTTTTTT. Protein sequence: CASSLGTYTGELFF.

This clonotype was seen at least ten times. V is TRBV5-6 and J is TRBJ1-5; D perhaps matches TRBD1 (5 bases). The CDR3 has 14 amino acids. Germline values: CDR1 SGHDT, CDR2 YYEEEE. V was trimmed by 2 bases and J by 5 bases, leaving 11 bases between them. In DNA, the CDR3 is TGTGCCAGCAGCTTCCGATGGGGACATCAGCCCCAGCATTTT. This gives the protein CASSFRWGHQPQHF.

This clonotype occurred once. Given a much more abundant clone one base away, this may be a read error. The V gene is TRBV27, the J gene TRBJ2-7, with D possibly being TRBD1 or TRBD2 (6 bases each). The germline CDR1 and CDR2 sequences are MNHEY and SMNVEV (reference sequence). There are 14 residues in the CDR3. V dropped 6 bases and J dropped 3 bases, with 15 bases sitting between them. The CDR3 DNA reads TGTGCCAGCAGCTGGGGGGCCAGGGGCTACGAGCAGTACTTC. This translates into CASSWGARGYEQYF.

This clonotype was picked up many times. CDR3 residues: CASSISPPRAFF. The CDR3 DNA reads TGTGCCAGCAGTATAAGTCCTCCCCGGGCGTTCTTC. The chain couples TRBV6-4 to TRBJ2-1; the D is unclear. V lost 5 bases to trimming and J lost 15 bases, with 17 bases between them. Germline V gene sequence: CDR1 MRHNA, CDR2 SNTAGT. The CDR3 sequence is 12 residues long.

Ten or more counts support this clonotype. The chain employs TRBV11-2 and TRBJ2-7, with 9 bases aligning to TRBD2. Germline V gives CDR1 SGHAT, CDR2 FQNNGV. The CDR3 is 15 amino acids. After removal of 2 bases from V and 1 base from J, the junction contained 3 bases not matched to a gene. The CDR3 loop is CASSLTSGLSYEQYF. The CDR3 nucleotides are TGTGCCAGCAGCTTAACTAGCGGGTTATCCTACGAGCAGTACTTC.

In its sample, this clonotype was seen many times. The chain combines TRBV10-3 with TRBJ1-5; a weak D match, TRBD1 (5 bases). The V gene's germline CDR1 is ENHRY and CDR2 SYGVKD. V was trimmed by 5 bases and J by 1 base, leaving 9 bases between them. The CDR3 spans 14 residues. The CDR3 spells CAISRDESNQPQHF. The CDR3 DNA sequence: TGTGCCATCAGTCGGGACGAAAGCAATCAGCCCCAGCATTTT.

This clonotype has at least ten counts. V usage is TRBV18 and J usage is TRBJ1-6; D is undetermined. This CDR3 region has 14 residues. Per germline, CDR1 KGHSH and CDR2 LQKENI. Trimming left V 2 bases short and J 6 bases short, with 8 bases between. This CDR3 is CASSPDQVNSPLHF. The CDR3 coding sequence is TGTGCCAGCTCACCAGATCAGGTTAATTCACCCCTCCACTTT. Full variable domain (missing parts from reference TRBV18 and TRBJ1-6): NAGVMQNPRHLVRRRGQEARLRCSPMKGHSHVYWYRQLPEEGLKFMVYLQKENIIDESGMPKERFSAEFPKEGPSILRIQQVVRGDSAAYFCASSPDQVNSPLHFGNGTRLTVT.